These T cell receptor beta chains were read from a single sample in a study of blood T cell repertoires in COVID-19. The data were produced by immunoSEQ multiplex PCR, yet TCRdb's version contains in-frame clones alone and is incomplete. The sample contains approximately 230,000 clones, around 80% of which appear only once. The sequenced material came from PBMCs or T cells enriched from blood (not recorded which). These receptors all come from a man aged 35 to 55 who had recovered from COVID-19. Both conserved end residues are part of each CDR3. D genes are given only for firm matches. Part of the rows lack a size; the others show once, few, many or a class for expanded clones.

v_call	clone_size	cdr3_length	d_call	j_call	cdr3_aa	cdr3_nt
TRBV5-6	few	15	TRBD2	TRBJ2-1	CASTPGLAGYNEQFF	TGTGCCAGCACCCCGGGACTAGCGGGATACAATGAGCAGTTCTTC
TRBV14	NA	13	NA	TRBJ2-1	CASSQVGLTQQFF	TGTGCCAGCAGCCAAGTAGGACTAACTCAGCAGTTCTTC
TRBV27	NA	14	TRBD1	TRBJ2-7	CASRWGQGAREQYF	TGTGCCAGCAGGTGGGGACAGGGGGCTAGGGAGCAGTACTTC
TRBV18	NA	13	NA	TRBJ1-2	CASSQTEEYGYTF	TGTGCCAGCTCACAAACAGAAGAATATGGCTACACCTTC
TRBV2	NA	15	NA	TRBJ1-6	CASTLGGGNNSPLHF	TGTGCCAGCACCCTGGGGGGGGGAAATAATTCACCCCTCCACTTT
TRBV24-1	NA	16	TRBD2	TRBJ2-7	CATAWAGGVLSYEQYF	TGTGCCACCGCGTGGGCGGGAGGGGTACTCTCCTACGAGCAGTACTTC
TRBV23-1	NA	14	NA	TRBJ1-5	CASRGTLSNQPQHF	TGCGCCAGCAGGGGGACACTTAGCAATCAGCCCCAGCATTTT
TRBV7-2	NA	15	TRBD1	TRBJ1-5	CASSLVQGALQPQHF	TGTGCCAGCAGCTTAGTCCAGGGGGCCCTTCAGCCCCAGCATTTT
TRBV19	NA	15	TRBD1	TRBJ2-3	CASSLTGALADTQYF	TGTGCCAGTAGTCTGACAGGGGCCCTGGCAGATACGCAGTATTTT
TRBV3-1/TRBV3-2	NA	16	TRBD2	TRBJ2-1	CASSRGLAVSYNEQFF	TGTGCCAGCAGCCGAGGACTAGCGGTCTCCTACAATGAGCAGTTCTTC
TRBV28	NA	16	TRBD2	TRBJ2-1	CASSSEREGNYNEQFF	TGTGCCAGCAGCTCGGAGCGGGAGGGAAACTACAATGAGCAGTTCTTC
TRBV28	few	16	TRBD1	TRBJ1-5	CASTNELGGGGQPQHF	TGTGCCAGCACAAACGAACTCGGAGGGGGCGGTCAGCCCCAGCATTTT
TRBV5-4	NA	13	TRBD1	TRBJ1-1	CASSLGGQPKAFF	TGTGCCAGCAGCTTGGGGGGACAGCCTAAAGCTTTCTTT
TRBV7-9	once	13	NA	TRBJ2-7	CASREYSGNEQYF	TGTGCCAGCAGAGAATATTCAGGGAACGAGCAGTACTTC
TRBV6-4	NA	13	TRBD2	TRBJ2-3	CATASGDTDTQYF	TGTGCCACCGCTAGCGGGGACACAGATACGCAGTATTTT
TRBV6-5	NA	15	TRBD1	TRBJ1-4	CASRDTGGPNEKLFF	TGTGCCAGCAGAGATACAGGGGGGCCTAATGAAAAACTGTTTTTT
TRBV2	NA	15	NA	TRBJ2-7	CASRRRDTGGHEQYF	TGTGCCAGCAGGCGACGGGACACGGGGGGCCACGAGCAGTACTTC
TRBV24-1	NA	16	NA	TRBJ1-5	CATSDLEQVGNQPQHF	TGTGCCACCAGTGATTTGGAGCAGGTTGGCAATCAGCCCCAGCATTTT
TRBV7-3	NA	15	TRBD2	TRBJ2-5	CASSPGTSGTKAQYF	TGTGCCAGCAGCCCGGGGACTAGCGGCACAAAGGCCCAGTACTTC
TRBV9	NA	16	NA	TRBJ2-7	CASSPSGGAGVGEQYF	TGTGCCAGCAGCCCTAGCGGAGGGGCAGGGGTAGGCGAGCAGTACTTC
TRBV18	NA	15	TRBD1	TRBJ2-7	CASSPGQGISYEQYF	TGTGCCAGCTCACCGGGACAGGGAATATCCTACGAGCAGTACTTC
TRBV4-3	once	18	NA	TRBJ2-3	CASSQDFRGGSGTDTQYF	TGCGCCAGCAGCCAAGATTTCAGGGGCGGATCGGGCACAGATACGCAGTATTTT
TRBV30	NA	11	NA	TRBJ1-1	CAWNKNTEAFF	TGTGCCTGGAACAAGAACACTGAAGCTTTCTTT
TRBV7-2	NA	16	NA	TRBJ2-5	CASSLDQAVNFGTQYF	TGTGCCAGCAGCTTAGATCAAGCGGTAAATTTTGGGACCCAGTACTTC
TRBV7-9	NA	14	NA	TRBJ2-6	CASSLSSGANVLTF	TGTGCCAGCAGCTTATCGTCTGGGGCCAACGTCCTGACTTTC
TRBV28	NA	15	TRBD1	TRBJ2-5	CASRGTGVVRETQYF	TGTGCCAGCCGAGGGACAGGGGTGGTCAGAGAGACCCAGTACTTC
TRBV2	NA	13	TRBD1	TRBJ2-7	CASSGNGQAEQYF	TGTGCCAGCAGTGGCAATGGACAGGCCGAGCAGTACTTC
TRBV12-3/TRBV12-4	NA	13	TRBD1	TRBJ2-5	CASSRDREETQYF	TGTGCCAGCAGCCGAGACAGGGAAGAGACCCAGTACTTC
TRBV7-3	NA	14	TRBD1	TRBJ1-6	CASSQQGADSPLHF	TGTGCCAGCAGCCAACAGGGGGCTGATTCACCCCTCCACTTT
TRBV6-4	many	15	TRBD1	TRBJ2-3	CASSDGTGAADTQYF	TGTGCCAGCAGTGACGGGACAGGGGCAGCAGATACGCAGTATTTT
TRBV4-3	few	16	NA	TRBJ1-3	CASSQDRRVWGNTIYF	TGCGCCAGCAGCCAAGATCGGCGGGTGTGGGGAAACACCATATATTTT
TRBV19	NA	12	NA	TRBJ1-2	CASSIAPYGYTF	TGTGCCAGTAGTATAGCCCCGTATGGCTACACCTTC
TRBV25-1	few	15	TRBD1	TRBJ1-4	CASSSTGFEDEKLFF	TGTGCCAGCAGCTCGACAGGGTTTGAAGATGAAAAACTGTTTTTT
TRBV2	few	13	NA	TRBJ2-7	CASSGQRENEQYF	TGTGCCAGCAGCGGCCAGAGGGAGAACGAGCAGTACTTC
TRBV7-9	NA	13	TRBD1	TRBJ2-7	CATGTGHSYEQYF	TGTGCCACCGGGACAGGGCACTCCTACGAGCAGTACTTC
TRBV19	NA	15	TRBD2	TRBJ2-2	CASSNRLAGGSELFF	TGTGCCAGTAGTAACCGACTAGCGGGAGGGTCGGAGCTGTTTTTT
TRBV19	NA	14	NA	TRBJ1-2	CASPQSGTSHGYTF	TGTGCCAGCCCGCAATCCGGGACAAGCCATGGCTACACCTTC
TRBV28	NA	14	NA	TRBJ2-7	CASSLRDTWYEQYF	TGTGCCAGCAGTCTACGGGACACCTGGTACGAGCAGTACTTC
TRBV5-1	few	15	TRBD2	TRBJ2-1	CASSEGGRRNNEQFF	TGCGCCAGCAGCGAGGGCGGGAGGCGAAACAATGAGCAGTTCTTC
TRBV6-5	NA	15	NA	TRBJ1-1	CASRPRTASNTEAFF	TGTGCCAGCAGACCGAGGACAGCTTCGAACACTGAAGCTTTCTTT
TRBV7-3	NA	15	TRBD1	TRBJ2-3	CASSSQTGVGDTQYF	TGTGCCAGCAGCTCCCAGACAGGGGTGGGCGATACGCAGTATTTT
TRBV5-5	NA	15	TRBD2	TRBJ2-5	CASSLVGLATETQYF	TGTGCCAGCAGCTTGGTGGGACTAGCAACAGAGACCCAGTACTTC
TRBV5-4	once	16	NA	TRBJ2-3	CASSLSGSTGADTQYF	TGTGCCAGCAGCTTGAGCGGGAGTACAGGGGCAGATACGCAGTATTTT
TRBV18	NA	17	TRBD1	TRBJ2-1	CASSLTGARSSYNEQFF	TGTGCCAGCTCCCTAACAGGGGCGAGGAGCTCCTACAATGAGCAGTTCTTC
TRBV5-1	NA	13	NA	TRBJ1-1	CASSSTGSDRAFF	TGCGCCAGCAGCTCAACAGGGTCGGATCGAGCTTTCTTT
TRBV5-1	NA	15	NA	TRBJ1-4	CASSLVSSPNEKLFF	TGCGCCAGCAGCTTGGTTTCAAGCCCAAATGAAAAACTGTTTTTT
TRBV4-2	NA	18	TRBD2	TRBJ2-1	CASQIRGGSMSSDNEQFF	TGTGCCAGCCAAATTCGGGGGGGCAGCATGAGCTCTGACAATGAGCAGTTCTTC
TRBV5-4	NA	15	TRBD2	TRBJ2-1	CASSFLRGGHNEQFF	TGTGCCAGCAGCTTTTTACGGGGGGGTCACAATGAGCAGTTCTTC
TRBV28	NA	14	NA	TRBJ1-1	CASSLAGTWRKAFF	TGTGCCAGCAGTCTTGCCGGGACTTGGAGGAAAGCTTTCTTT
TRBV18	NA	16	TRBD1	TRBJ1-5	CASSPGTGANNQPQHF	TGTGCCAGCTCACCAGGGACAGGGGCAAACAATCAGCCCCAGCATTTT
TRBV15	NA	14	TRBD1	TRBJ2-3	CATSIQREGQGKYF	TGTGCCACCAGCATCCAGAGGGAGGGACAGGGAAAGTATTTT
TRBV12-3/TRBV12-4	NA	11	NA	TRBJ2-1	CASSLYNEQFF	TGTGCCAGCAGCCTATACAATGAGCAGTTCTTC
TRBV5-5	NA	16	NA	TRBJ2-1	CASSLRGDSNYNEQFF	TGTGCCAGCAGCTTGAGAGGAGACTCAAATTACAATGAGCAGTTCTTC
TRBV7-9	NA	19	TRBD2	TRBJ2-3	CASSFRLGTSGSRTDTQYF	TGTGCCAGCAGCTTCCGCCTCGGGACTAGCGGCTCTCGGACAGATACGCAGTATTTT
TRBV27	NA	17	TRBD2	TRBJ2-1	CASSVYSGLAGGTEQFF	TGTGCCAGCAGCGTTTACTCGGGACTAGCGGGGGGGACTGAGCAGTTCTTC
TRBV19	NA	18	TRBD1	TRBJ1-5	CASSTIGSGQGLGQPQHF	TGTGCCAGTAGTACGATCGGTTCGGGACAGGGACTCGGTCAGCCCCAGCATTTT
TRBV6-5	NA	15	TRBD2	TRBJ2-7	CASRHLAGDSYEQYF	TGTGCCAGCAGGCACCTAGCGGGAGACTCCTACGAGCAGTACTTC
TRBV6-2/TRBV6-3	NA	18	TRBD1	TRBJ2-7	CASSYSYRGPILTYEQYF	TGTGCCAGCAGTTACTCGTACAGGGGGCCGATCTTGACCTACGAGCAGTACTTC
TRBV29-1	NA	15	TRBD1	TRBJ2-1	CSVHRDSATYNEQFF	TGCAGCGTGCACCGGGACAGCGCTACCTACAATGAGCAGTTCTTC